The text below deals with one T cell receptor beta chain. What it recognizes is unknown. A read error likely explains this, since a far larger clone differs by one base. Other DNA sequences in the same sample also yield this CDR3. Sequencing was performed with immunoSEQ multiplex PCR; in TCRdb, only in-frame clones are kept and a portion is missing. Here the sample spans over 400,000 clones, 60% to 80% being singletons. This entry belongs to a study of shared clonotypes between healthy human individuals. General study results and limits: Sequencing depth was predicted to influence how clonotypes are shared among donors.

CDR1 and CDR2 (germline): SGHDN, FVKESK. The ends lost 4 bases at V and 2 bases at J; junction bases unmatched: 1. This CDR3 is built from 13 residues. Researchers drew on roughly 100 million PBMCs for genomic DNA from unsorted samples. What was sequenced was PBMCs. This chain joins TRBV14 and TRBJ1-2, with 7 bases matching TRBD1. The sequence derives from a woman aged 40 to 50 in good health. Some clones in this sample may be carry-over from other donors' samples. CDR3 residues: CASSLTGNYGYTF. The CDR3 region has the DNA TGTGCCAGCAGCCTGACAGGGAACTATGGCTACACCTTC.